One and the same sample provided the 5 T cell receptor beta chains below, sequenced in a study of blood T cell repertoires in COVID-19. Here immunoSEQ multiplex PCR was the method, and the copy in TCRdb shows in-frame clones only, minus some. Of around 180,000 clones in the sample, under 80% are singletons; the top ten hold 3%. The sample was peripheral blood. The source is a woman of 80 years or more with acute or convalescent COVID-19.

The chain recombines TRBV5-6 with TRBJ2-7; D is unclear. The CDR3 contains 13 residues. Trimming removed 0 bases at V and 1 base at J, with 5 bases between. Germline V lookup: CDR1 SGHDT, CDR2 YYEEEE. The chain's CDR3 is CASSLDISYEQYF. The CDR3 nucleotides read TGTGCCAGCAGCTTGGACATATCCTACGAGCAGTACTTC.

The CDR3: CASGMGLAGTDTQYF. The DNA for the CDR3 is TGTGCCAGCGGAATGGGACTAGCGGGTACAGATACGCAGTATTTT. The rearrangement joins TRBV7-3 to TRBJ2-3; 12 nucleotides match TRBD2. Looked up from germline, CDR1 is SGHTA and CDR2 is FQGTGA. The CDR3 consists of 15 residues. Losses at the gene ends were 8 bases for V and 3 bases for J; bases not matched to a gene: 6.

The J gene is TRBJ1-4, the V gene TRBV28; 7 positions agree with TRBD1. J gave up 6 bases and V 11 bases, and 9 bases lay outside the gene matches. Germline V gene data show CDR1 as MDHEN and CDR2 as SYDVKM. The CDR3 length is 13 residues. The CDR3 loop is CAHGEGAHEKLFF. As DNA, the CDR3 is TGTGCCCACGGAGAGGGGGCGCATGAAAAACTGTTTTTT.

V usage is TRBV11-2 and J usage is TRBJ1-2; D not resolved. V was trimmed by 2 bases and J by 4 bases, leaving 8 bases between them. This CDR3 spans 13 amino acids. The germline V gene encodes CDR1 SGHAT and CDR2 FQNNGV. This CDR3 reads CASSLMGAYGYTF. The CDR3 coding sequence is TGTGCCAGCAGCTTAATGGGAGCCTATGGCTACACCTTC.

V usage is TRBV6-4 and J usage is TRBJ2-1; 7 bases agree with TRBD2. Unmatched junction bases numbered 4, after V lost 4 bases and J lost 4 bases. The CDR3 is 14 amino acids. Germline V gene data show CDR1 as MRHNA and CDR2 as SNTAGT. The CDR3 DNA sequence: TGTGCCAGCAGTGCGGGCGGGAGTTACAATGAGCAGTTCTTC. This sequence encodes CASSAGGSYNEQFF.